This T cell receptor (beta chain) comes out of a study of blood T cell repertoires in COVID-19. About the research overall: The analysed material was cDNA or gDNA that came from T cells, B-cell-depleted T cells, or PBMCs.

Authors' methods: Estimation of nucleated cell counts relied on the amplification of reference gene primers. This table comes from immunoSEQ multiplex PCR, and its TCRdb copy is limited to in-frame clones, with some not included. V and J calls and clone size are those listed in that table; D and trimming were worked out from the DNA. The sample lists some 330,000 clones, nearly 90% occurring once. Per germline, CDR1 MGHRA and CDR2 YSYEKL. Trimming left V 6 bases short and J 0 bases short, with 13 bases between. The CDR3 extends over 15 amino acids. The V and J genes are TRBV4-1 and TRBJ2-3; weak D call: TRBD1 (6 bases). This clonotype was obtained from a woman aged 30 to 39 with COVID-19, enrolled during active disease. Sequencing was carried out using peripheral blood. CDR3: CASSPTRGSTDTQYF. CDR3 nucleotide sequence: TGCGCCAGCAGTCCAACTAGGGGGAGCACAGATACGCAGTATTTT.